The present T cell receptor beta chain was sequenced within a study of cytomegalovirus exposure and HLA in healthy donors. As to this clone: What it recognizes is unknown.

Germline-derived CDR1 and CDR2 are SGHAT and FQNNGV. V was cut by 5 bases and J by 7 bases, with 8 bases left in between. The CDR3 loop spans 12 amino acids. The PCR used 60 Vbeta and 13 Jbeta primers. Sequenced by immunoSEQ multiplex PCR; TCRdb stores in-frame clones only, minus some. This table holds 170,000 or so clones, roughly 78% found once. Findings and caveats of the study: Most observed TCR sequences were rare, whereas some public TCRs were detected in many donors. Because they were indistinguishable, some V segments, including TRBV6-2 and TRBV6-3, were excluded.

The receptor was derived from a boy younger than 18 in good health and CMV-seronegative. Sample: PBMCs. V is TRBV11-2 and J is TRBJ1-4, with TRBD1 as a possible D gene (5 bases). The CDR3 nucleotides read TGTGCCAGCAGCCCACAGGTTGAAAAACTGTTTTTT. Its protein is CASSPQVEKLFF.